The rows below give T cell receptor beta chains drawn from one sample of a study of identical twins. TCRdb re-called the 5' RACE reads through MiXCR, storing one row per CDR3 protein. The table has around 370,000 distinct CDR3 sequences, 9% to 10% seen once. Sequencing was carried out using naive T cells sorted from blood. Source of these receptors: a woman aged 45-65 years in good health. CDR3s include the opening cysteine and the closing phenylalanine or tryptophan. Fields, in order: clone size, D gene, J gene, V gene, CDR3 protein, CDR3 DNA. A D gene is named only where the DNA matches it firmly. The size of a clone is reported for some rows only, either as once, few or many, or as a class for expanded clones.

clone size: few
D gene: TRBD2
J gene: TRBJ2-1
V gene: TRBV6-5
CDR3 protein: CASSTGLAGGPLYNEQFF
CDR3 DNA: TGTGCCAGCTCCACCGGGCTAGCGGGAGGGCCCCTCTACAATGAGCAGTTCTTC

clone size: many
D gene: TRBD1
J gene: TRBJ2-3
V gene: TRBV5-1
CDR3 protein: CASSFRAGGSTDTQYF
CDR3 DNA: TGCGCCAGCAGCTTCCGGGCAGGGGGAAGCACAGATACGCAGTATTTT

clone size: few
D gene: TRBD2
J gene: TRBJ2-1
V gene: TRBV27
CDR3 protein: CASSFISGRAKEQFF
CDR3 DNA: TGTGCCAGCAGTTTTATTAGCGGGAGGGCCAAGGAGCAGTTCTTC

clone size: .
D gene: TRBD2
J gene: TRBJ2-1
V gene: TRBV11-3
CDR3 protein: CASSSIGGDGSYNEQFF
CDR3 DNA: TGTGCCAGCAGCTCGATCGGGGGGGATGGCTCCTACAATGAGCAGTTCTTC

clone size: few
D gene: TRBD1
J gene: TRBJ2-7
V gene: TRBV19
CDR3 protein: CASSTGVLGQGSYEQYF
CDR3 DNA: TGTGCCAGTAGTACGGGGGTCCTAGGACAGGGAAGCTACGAGCAGTACTTC

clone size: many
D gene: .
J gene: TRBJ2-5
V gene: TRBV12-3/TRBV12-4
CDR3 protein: CASSYSGLETQYF
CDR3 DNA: TGTGCCAGCAGTTATTCGGGTCTCGAGACCCAGTACTTC

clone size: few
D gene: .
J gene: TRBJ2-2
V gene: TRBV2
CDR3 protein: CASSPPYSGATGELFF
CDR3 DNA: TGTGCCAGCAGTCCCCCCTACTCAGGGGCTACCGGGGAGCTGTTTTTT

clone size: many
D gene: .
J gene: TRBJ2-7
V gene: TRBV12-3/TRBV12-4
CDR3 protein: CASSPTLYEQYF
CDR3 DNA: TGTGCCAGCAGTCCTACCCTCTACGAGCAGTACTTC

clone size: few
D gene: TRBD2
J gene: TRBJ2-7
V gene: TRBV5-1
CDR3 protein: CASSFGPGTSGRAAYEQYF
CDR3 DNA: TGCGCCAGCAGCTTTGGGCCCGGGACTAGCGGGAGGGCCGCCTACGAGCAGTACTTC

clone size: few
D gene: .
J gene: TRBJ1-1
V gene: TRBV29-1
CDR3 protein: CSVGQERNTEAFF
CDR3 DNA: TGCAGCGTTGGTCAGGAAAGGAACACTGAAGCTTTCTTT

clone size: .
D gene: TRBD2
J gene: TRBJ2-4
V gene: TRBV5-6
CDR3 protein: CASSEPSGKNIQYF
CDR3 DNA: TGTGCCAGCAGCGAGCCTAGCGGCAAAAACATTCAGTACTTC

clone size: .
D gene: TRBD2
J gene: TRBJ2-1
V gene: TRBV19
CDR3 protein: CASSTKGLANSYNEQFF
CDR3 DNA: TGTGCCAGTAGTACCAAGGGACTAGCGAATTCCTACAATGAGCAGTTCTTC

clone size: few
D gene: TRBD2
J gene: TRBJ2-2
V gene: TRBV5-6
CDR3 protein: CASSSRRLAGVNTGELFF
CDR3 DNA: TGTGCCAGCAGCTCCCGTCGGCTAGCGGGGGTGAACACCGGGGAGCTGTTTTTT

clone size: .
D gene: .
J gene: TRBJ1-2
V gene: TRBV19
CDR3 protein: CASSIVQGSANYGYTF
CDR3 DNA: TGTGCCAGTAGTATAGTTCAAGGGTCAGCTAACTATGGCTACACCTTC

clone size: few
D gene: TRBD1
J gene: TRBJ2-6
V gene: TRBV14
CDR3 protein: CASSPPNPGGAGTGANVLTF
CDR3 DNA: TGTGCCAGCAGCCCCCCGAACCCAGGGGGCGCAGGGACTGGGGCCAACGTCCTGACTTTC

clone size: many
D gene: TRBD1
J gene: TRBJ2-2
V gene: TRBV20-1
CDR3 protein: CSASKGQGRTGELFF
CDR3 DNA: TGCAGTGCTAGTAAGGGACAGGGGAGGACCGGGGAGCTGTTTTTT

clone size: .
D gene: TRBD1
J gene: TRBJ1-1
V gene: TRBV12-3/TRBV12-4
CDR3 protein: CASSLAYRGQEAFF
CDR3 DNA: TGTGCCAGCAGTTTAGCTTATCGTGGACAGGAGGCTTTCTTT

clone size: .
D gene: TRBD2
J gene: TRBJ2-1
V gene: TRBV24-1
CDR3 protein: CATSDLREPGNEQFF
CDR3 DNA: TGTGCCACCAGTGATCTGCGGGAGCCAGGCAATGAGCAGTTCTTC

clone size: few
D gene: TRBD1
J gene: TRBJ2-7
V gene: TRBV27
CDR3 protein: CASRLMGQSSYEQYF
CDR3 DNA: TGTGCCAGCAGACTGATGGGACAGTCCTCCTACGAGCAGTACTTC

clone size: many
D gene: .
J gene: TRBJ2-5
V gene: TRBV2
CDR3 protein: CASNWDGEETQYF
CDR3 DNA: TGTGCCAGCAACTGGGACGGCGAAGAGACCCAGTACTTC